Below are 10 T cell receptor beta chains sequenced from a single sample in a study of T cell responses to AZD1222 COVID-19 vaccine. Method: immunoSEQ multiplex PCR; TCRdb's copy keeps in-frame clones and lacks some. The table has roughly 120,000 clones, over 75% seen once; the top ten hold 7% to 9%. The specimen was peripheral blood, collected on day 0 of AZD1222 vaccination. Source of these receptors: an adult in good health.

The rearrangement links TRBV7-9 to TRBJ1-3; 12 bases map to TRBD1. J lost 8 bases, V lost 11 bases, and 10 bases had no gene match. Germline CDR1 is SEHNR and CDR2 is FQNEAQ (reference sequence). There are 14 residues in the CDR3. The CDR3 sequence: CALESGQGADTIYF. The CDR3 region has the DNA TGTGCCCTAGAGTCGGGACAGGGGGCCGACACCATATATTTT. Supplemented by reference TRBV7-9 and TRBJ1-3, the full variable domain reads DTGVSQNPRHKITKRGQNVTFRCDPISEHNRLYWYRQTLGQGPEFLTYFQNEAQLEKSRLLSDRFSAERPKGSFSTLEIQRTEQGDSAMYLCALESGQGADTIYFGEGSWLTVV.

The rearrangement uses TRBV29-1 and TRBJ2-7, with D unresolved. Germline V gives CDR1 SQVTM, CDR2 ANQGSEA. Between the trimmed V and J ends, which lost 4 bases and 2 bases, there was a span of 9 bases. The CDR3 runs 12 residues. The CDR3 DNA reads TGCAGCGTTGGGTCGCAAACCTACGAGCAGTACTTC. Its protein product is CSVGSQTYEQYF.

The chain uses TRBV4-3 and TRBJ2-2, with D possibly TRBD2 on 6 matching bases. Trimming pared 1 base from V and 0 bases from J, leaving 12 bases between. Per germline, CDR1 LGHNA and CDR2 YSLEER. This CDR3 contains 17 residues. In DNA, the CDR3 is TGCGCCAGCAGCCAAGGGGGTCGGGGGACGAACACCGGGGAGCTGTTTTTT. This gives the protein CASSQGGRGTNTGELFF.

The J gene is TRBJ2-2, the V gene TRBV18; D may be TRBD1 or TRBD2 (6 bases each). Looked up from germline, CDR1 is KGHSH and CDR2 is LQKENI. The CDR3 has 16 residues. Trimming removed 0 bases from V and 7 bases from J, with 15 bases in between. CDR3 DNA: TGTGCCAGCTCACCACCGGGGGGCGCATCCTTCGGGGAGCTGTTTTTT. Encoded protein: CASSPPGGASFGELFF.

The V call is TRBV6-5, the J call TRBJ2-2; D assignment may be TRBD1 or TRBD2 (6 bases each). The CDR3 has 16 amino acids. V lost 0 bases to trimming and J lost 5 bases, with 13 bases between them. Germline V lookup: CDR1 MNHEY, CDR2 SVGAGI. The CDR3 DNA follows: TGTGCCAGCAGTTACTCAGGGGGGACGCCTACCGGGGAGCTGTTTTTT. Translated: CASSYSGGTPTGELFF.

This chain links TRBV27 with TRBJ1-3; D uncertain. The CDR3 extends over 14 amino acids. V dropped 3 bases and J dropped 1 base, with 7 bases sitting between them. Germline CDR1 is MNHEY and CDR2 is SMNVEV (reference sequence). The CDR3 is CASSFAGSGNTIYF. CDR3 bases: TGTGCCAGCAGTTTCGCAGGTTCTGGAAACACCATATATTTT.

Comments on this clone: At one boundary the junction diverges from the germline segment, which might be a read error. The rearrangement joins TRBV27 to TRBJ2-1; TRBD1 matches at 8 bases. CDR1 and CDR2 (germline): MNHEY, SMNVEV (reference sequence). The CDR3 contains 14 residues. The CDR3 DNA reads as TGTGCCAGCAAGAAGGACAGGGCAAACAATAAGCAGTTCTTC. Translating it yields CASKKDRANNKQFF.

DNA of the CDR3: TGTGCCAGCAGGCATACAGGGGGAGTGCAGTTCTTC. It codes for CASRHTGGVQFF. The genes are TRBV6-5 and TRBJ2-1, with TRBD1 matching 8 bases. This CDR3 is built from 12 residues. Per germline, CDR1 MNHEY and CDR2 SVGAGI. J gave up 12 bases and V 6 bases, and 7 bases lay outside the gene matches.

The chain is built from TRBV21-1 and TRBJ2-1; the tabulated D call, TRBD1, remains unverified against the DNA. TRBV21-1 is a pseudogene segment. This CDR3 is built from 15 residues. The CDR3 nucleotides are TGTGCCAGCAGCCGTGGACAGGGGGCCTACAATGAGCAGTTCTTC. Its translation is CASSRGQGAYNEQFF.

The chain carries TRBV5-1 and TRBJ1-2; tentative D call: TRBD1 (5 bases). Germline CDR1 SGHRS, CDR2 YFSETQ. The CDR3 has 14 residues. V lost 4 bases, J lost 2 bases, and 12 bases lay in between. CDR3: CASSPPTENYGYTF. CDR3 nucleotide sequence: TGCGCCAGCAGCCCGCCGACAGAGAACTATGGCTACACCTTC.